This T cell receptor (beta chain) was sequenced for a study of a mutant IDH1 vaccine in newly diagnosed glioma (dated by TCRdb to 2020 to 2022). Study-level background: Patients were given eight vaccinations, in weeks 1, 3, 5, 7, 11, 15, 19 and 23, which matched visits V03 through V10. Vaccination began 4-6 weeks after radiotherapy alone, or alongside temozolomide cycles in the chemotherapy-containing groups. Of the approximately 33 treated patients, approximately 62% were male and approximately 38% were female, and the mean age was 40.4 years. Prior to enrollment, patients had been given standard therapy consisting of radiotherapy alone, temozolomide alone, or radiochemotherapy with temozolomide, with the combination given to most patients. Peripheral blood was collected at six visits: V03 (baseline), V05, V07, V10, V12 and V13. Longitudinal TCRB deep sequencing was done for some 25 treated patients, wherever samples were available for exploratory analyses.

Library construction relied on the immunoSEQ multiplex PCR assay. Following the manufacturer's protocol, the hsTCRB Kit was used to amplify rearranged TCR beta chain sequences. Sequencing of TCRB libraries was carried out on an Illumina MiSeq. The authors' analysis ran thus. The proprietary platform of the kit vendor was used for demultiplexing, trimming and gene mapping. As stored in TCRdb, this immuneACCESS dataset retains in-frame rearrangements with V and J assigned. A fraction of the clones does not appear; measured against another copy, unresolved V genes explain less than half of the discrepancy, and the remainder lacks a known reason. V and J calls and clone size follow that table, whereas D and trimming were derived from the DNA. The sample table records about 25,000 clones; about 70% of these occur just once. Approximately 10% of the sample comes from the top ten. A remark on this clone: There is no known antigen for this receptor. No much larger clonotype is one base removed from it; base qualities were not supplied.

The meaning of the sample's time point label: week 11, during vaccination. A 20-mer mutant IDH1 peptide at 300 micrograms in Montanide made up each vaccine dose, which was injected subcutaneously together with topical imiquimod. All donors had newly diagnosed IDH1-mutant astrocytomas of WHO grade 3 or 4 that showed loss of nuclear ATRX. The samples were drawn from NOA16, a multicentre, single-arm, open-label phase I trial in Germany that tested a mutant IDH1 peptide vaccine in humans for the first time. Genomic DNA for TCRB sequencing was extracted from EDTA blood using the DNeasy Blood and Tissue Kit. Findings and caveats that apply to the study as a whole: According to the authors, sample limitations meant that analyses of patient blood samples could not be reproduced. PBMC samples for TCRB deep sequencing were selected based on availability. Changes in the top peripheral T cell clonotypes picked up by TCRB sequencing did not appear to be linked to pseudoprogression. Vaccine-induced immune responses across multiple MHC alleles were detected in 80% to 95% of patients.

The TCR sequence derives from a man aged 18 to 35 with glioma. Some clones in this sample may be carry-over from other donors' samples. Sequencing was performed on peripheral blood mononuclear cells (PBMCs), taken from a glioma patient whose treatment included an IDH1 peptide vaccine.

The CDR3 protein: CASSLRRSWGTGKNIQYF. The DNA is TGTGCCAGCAGCTTGAGGAGGTCTTGGGGAACGGGCAAAAACATTCAGTACTTC. In this chain, TRBV5-6 is recombined with TRBJ2-4, with TRBD2 perhaps the D gene, on 5 matching bases. The junction carries 20 bases between V and J, which are trimmed by 1 base and 3 bases respectively. From its cysteine to its phenylalanine, the CDR3 spans 18 amino acids. Just CDR3 DNA is preserved here, 54 bases in frame from base 1. From the germline V gene, CDR1 is SGHDT and CDR2 is YYEEEE.